These 15 T cell receptor beta chains were sequenced from one sample in a study of Graves' ophthalmopathy and Graves' hyperthyroidism. RNA transcripts were the template, and TCR beta CDR3 regions were amplified from them. RT-PCR in the first round used HTBI primers; a second-round multiplex PCR followed. TCRdb reprocessed the multiplex PCR reads via MiXCR and lists one record per CDR3 protein. Here the sample spans about 660,000 distinct CDR3 sequences, just over 40% being singletons. Sequencing used peripheral blood. The receptors originated from an adult man with Graves' ophthalmopathy.

This clonotype occurred many times. This chain joins TRBV25-1 and TRBJ2-6; possible D gene TRBD2, 5 bases. The CDR3 is made up of 18 amino acids. Germline V gene lookup returns CDR1 MGHDK and CDR2 SYGVNS. V was trimmed by 4 bases and J by 0 bases, leaving 16 bases between them. The CDR3 DNA follows: TGTGCCAGCAGTGGAGAGGTTTTTCGGGACTCTGGGGCCAACGTCCTGACTTTC. Protein sequence: CASSGEVFRDSGANVLTF.

The chain couples TRBV7-9 to TRBJ1-6; maybe TRBD1 (6 bases). Trimming took 5 bases from V and 6 from J, leaving 11 bases between them. Germline loops: CDR1 SEHNR, CDR2 FQNEAQ (reference sequence). The CDR3 covers 14 residues. The CDR3 nucleotides are TGTGCCAGCAGCCCAATCAGGGGTAATTCACCCCTCCACTTT. Protein product: CASSPIRGNSPLHF.

This clonotype was seen many times. This chain uses TRBV19 with TRBJ1-1; 9 bases match TRBD1. CDR1 and CDR2 from the germline V gene are LNHDA and SQIVND (reference sequence). J was trimmed by 2 bases and V by 5 bases; bases with no gene match: 6. The CDR3 contains 15 residues. The CDR3 DNA reads TGTGCCAGTAGTGGCAGACAGGGGGTTAACACTGAAGCTTTCTTT. Its protein product is CASSGRQGVNTEAFF.

The genes are TRBV7-9 and TRBJ1-2, with 7 bases aligning to TRBD1. The CDR3 runs to 13 residues. The trim removed 7 bases at V and 7 bases at J, leaving 9 bases unmatched. CDR1 and CDR2 (germline): SEHNR, FQNEAQ (reference sequence). DNA for the CDR3: TGTGCCAGCACCCCAGACAGGGATGCTGGCTACACCTTC. Translating it yields CASTPDRDAGYTF.

This clonotype has ten or more counts. This rearrangement joins TRBV5-1 to TRBJ1-1; possible D gene TRBD1, 5 bases. The CDR3 runs 14 residues. The germline CDR1 and CDR2 sequences are SGHRS and YFSETQ. Trimming took off 0 bases at V and 4 bases at J, with 10 bases between the two ends. In DNA, the CDR3 is TGCGCCAGCAGCTTGGAGGGGAGACCCACTGAAGCTTTCTTT. It yields the protein CASSLEGRPTEAFF.

A word on this clonotype: This may stem from a read error, because a much larger clone lies one nucleotide away. The chain combines TRBV25-1 with TRBJ1-4; 7 nucleotides align to TRBD1. Germline CDR1 reads MGHDK; CDR2 reads SYGVNS. Losses at the gene ends were 2 bases for V and 5 bases for J; bases not matched to a gene: 5. The CDR3 covers 15 residues. The CDR3 region has the DNA TGTGCCAGCAGTGAACGGGGGACAGAGAATGAAAAACTGTTTTTT. Residues: CASSERGTENEKLFF. The whole variable domain, filled in from reference TRBV25-1 and TRBJ1-4, reads EADIYQTPRYLVIGTGKKITLECSQTMGHDKMYWYQQDPGMELHLIHYSYGVNSTEKGDLSSESTVSRIRTEHFPLTLESARPSHTSQYLCASSERGTENEKLFFGSGTQLSVL.

Worth noting for this clonotype: This may come from a read error, since a much larger clone is one base off. This chain uses TRBV9 with TRBJ1-1; 9 nucleotides agree with TRBD1. V shed 3 bases, J shed 3 bases, and the junction held 6 bases outside the gene matches. CDR3 size: 15 residues. CDR1 is SGDLS and CDR2 is YYNGEE in the germline V gene. The CDR3 loop is CASSANRDRDTEAFF. DNA of the CDR3: TGTGCCAGCAGCGCCAACCGGGACAGGGACACTGAAGCTTTCTTT.

The chain links TRBV7-9 to TRBJ2-2; D is uncertain. The length of the CDR3 is 13 residues. V lost 2 bases and J lost 5, with 6 bases in between. Germline assignment: CDR1 SEHNR and CDR2 FQNEAQ (reference sequence). The CDR3 region is CASSLLETGELFF. CDR3 in DNA: TGTGCCAGCAGCTTATTAGAGACCGGGGAGCTGTTTTTT.

This chain links TRBV30 with TRBJ2-2; D unresolved. The CDR3 consists of 13 residues. Germline-derived CDR1 and CDR2 are GTSNPN and SVGIG (reference sequence). Trimming left V 1 base short and J 7 bases short, with 10 bases between. The CDR3 DNA sequence: TGTGCCTGGAGTGGCGAGTTAGGCGGGGAGCTGTTTTTT. It codes for CAWSGELGGELFF.

This clonotype was observed many times. The J gene is TRBJ1-5, the V gene TRBV2; D perhaps matches TRBD1 (5 bases). The CDR3 is 13 amino acids. Looked up from germline, CDR1 is SNHLY and CDR2 is FYNNEI. Trimming left V 6 bases short and J 0 bases short, with 6 bases between. CDR3 sequence (DNA): TGTGCCAGCAGACAGGATAGCAATCAGCCCCAGCATTTT. It is translated as CASRQDSNQPQHF.

About this clonotype: A junction boundary mismatches the germline segment, possibly from a read error. The chain has TRBV5-1 and TRBJ2-7; the D is unclear. Germline values: CDR1 SGHRS, CDR2 YFSETQ. This CDR3 contains 13 residues. CDR3 DNA: TGTGCCAGCAGCTTCCCAGGATCCTACGAGCAGTACTTC. Translating it yields CASSFPGSYEQYF.

The chain couples TRBV12-5 to TRBJ1-4; D is unclear. Germline lookup yields CDR1 LGHNT and CDR2 FRNRAP. The CDR3 runs 14 residues. CDR3 DNA: TGTGCCAGCAGCCTCGAGACCGTTAATGAAAAACTGTTTTTT. Translating it yields CASSLETVNEKLFF.

As concerns this clonotype: Mismatch with germline at one junction end may stem from a read error. The chain couples TRBV10-1 to TRBJ1-6, with D unresolved. Germline-derived CDR1 and CDR2 are WNHNN and SYGVQD (reference sequence). The CDR3 has 16 amino acids. The CDR3 region has the DNA TGCGCCAGCTTGGGCCCCACTCGCGGAGGCGATTCATCCCTCCACTTT. This sequence encodes CASLGPTRGGDSSLHF.

The chain carries TRBV7-9 and TRBJ1-1; D uncertain. Germline V gives CDR1 SEHNR, CDR2 FQNEAQ (reference sequence). V shed 3 bases and J shed 1 base, with 12 bases lying between them. CDR3 length: 15 amino acids. As DNA, the CDR3 is TGTGCCAGCAGCTTTAGGAGGGATGAGAACACTGAAGCTTTCTTT. Protein sequence: CASSFRRDENTEAFF.

This clonotype occurred a few times. V and J are TRBV4-3 and TRBJ1-2, with D perhaps matching TRBD1 (6 bases). The CDR3 is 14 residues long. Germline V gene sequence: CDR1 LGHNA, CDR2 YSLEER. V was shortened by 0 bases and J by 7 bases, with 12 bases between the two germline ends. The DNA for the CDR3 is TGCGCCAGCAGCCAAGATAATTTACAGGGTGGCTACACCTTC. Translated, it gives CASSQDNLQGGYTF.